Described below is a single TCR beta chain sequence and its context. Original analysis: Estimates of nucleated cell counts were drawn from the amplification of reference gene primers. TCRdb's copy holds only in-frame clones and misses some; the assay was immunoSEQ multiplex PCR. V, J and clone size derive from that table, while D and trimming were established from the DNA sequence. There are about 150,000 clones in the sample; approximately 86% occur only once, and approximately 0.95% lies in the top ten. This entry belongs to a study of blood T cell repertoires in COVID-19. Study-wide background: Nucleic acid was either cDNA or gDNA, and it came from T cells, B-cell-depleted T cells, or PBMCs.

V lost 3 bases and J lost 4; bases outside the gene matches: 8. Germline CDR1 GTSNPN, CDR2 SVGIG (reference sequence). The CDR3 has 14 residues. Input material: peripheral blood. The clonotype was recovered from a woman between 45 and 65 years old with acute or convalescent COVID-19. This chain uses TRBV30 with TRBJ1-2, with 7 bases fitting TRBD1. The DNA of the CDR3 is TGTGCCTGGAGCCCACAGGGGCTCCTCTATGGCTACACCTTC. It specifies CAWSPQGLLYGYTF.